This T cell receptor beta chain derives from a study of Ad26.COV2.S vaccination and SARS-CoV-2 variants. Study context: Intramuscular Ad26.COV2.S at 5x10^10 or 1x10^11 viral particles. Study conclusions and caveats: Compared with placebo recipients, vaccine recipients had higher spike-specific TCR breadth.

The data were produced by immunoSEQ multiplex PCR, yet TCRdb's version contains in-frame clones alone and is incomplete. The table records 240,000 or so clones, roughly 90% of them present only once. With 5 bases removed from V and 3 bases from J, the gap between germline ends came to 18 bases. Per germline, CDR1 KGHSH and CDR2 LQKENI. This CDR3 comprises 16 residues. Treatment here: approximately 18 received Ad26.COV2.S at low or high dose, single or two shots; five or six received placebo; per-sample allocation not given. After the first vaccine or placebo injection, samples were drawn on day 63. Vaccination employed an Ad26 vector expressing the Wuhan-strain SARS-CoV-2 spike. On this clone: The antigen is undetermined.

The sequenced sample was peripheral blood, obtained in a trial of Ad26.COV2.S vaccine versus placebo. This TCR was sampled from a person between 18 and 60 years old who received the Ad26.COV2.S COVID-19 vaccine or a placebo. The rearrangement joins TRBV18 to TRBJ2-3, with D possibly called TRBD1 or TRBD2 (5 bases each). CDR3 in DNA: TGTGCCAGCTCATCGCCGAGGGGATTCGAGACAGATACGCAGTATTTT. Residues: CASSSPRGFETDTQYF.